Listed below are T cell receptor beta chains from one sample, sequenced in a study of blood T cells in healthy people across ages. TCRdb called the 5' RACE reads again in MiXCR, with one record for every CDR3 protein. The data hold approximately 730,000 distinct CDR3 sequences, with 53% observed a single time. Sequencing was done on a sample of blood. These receptors all come from a man aged 80 or over in good health. Each CDR3 is given without its conserved first and last residue. The order of the fields is J gene, V gene, clone size, CDR3 protein. Clone size is shown for a subset of rows, as once, few, many or a class of expanded clone.

>TRBJ2-2|TRBV7-2|-
ASSLVTTSGYTGELF
>TRBJ1-2|TRBV5-5|few
ASSRWDGWSGGYT
>TRBJ1-2|TRBV2|-
ASRRQEPAGYT
>TRBJ2-5|TRBV20-1|-
SASRGRAGGNEQY
>TRBJ2-1|TRBV4-2|-
ASSQELATPTYNEQF
>TRBJ2-7|TRBV20-1|few
SAREGQGTYEQY
>TRBJ2-3|TRBV7-9|few
ASSRSLGVLPDTQY
>TRBJ2-1|TRBV24-1|-
ATSAPRGLSLYEQF
>TRBJ2-3|TRBV9|once
ASSGRVYTDTQY
>-|TRBV6-4|-
ASSDGASSYNEQY
>TRBJ2-1|TRBV7-9|-
ASSNPGQPTLQF
>TRBJ2-1|TRBV20-1|few
SAREAGVFYNEQF
>TRBJ2-4|TRBV2|-
ASSRSGRGGENIQY
>TRBJ2-1|TRBV7-9|-
ASSLGGTSGILSSYNEQF
>TRBJ2-7|TRBV18|-
ASSPIHSADVYEQY
>TRBJ1-5|TRBV29-1|few
SDQGQGKNQPQH
>TRBJ2-7|TRBV12-3/TRBV12-4|-
ASSFQAKGGEQY
>TRBJ1-2|TRBV10-3|-
AIKGPTPYGYT
>TRBJ1-5|TRBV6-2/TRBV6-3|-
ASSPKRSNQPQH
>TRBJ1-2|TRBV28|-
ASSQVGQGKGGGYT
>TRBJ2-5|TRBV7-2|once
ASSTGSFYKETQY
>TRBJ2-1|TRBV7-3|-
ASSLTATSGSREQF
>TRBJ2-3|TRBV29-1|-
SAIRDTDTQY
>TRBJ1-2|TRBV24-1|-
ATSDPRTENYGYT
>TRBJ2-7|TRBV2|-
ASRAYLGGSGYEQY
>TRBJ1-2|TRBV7-9|-
ASSPTGTGVRTYT
>TRBJ2-1|TRBV20-1|-
SAGTSGRSGNEQF
>TRBJ1-2|TRBV3-1|-
ASSHRDYDGYT
>TRBJ2-5|TRBV11-3|-
ACSLGTSDRQETQY
>TRBJ2-7|TRBV18|-
ASSQKSGTGVSYEQY
>TRBJ2-1|TRBV6-5|-
ASRYAGTGLDEQF
>TRBJ2-7|TRBV21-1|-
ASSQLAGMRYEQY
>TRBJ2-3|TRBV20-1|-
SARDRWRTDTQY
>-|TRBV6-5|-
ASMGQGSVLYEQY
>TRBJ2-7|TRBV29-1|-
SVEEQGRHEQY
>TRBJ2-3|TRBV20-1|-
SARAPGVAGGPSTDTQY
>TRBJ2-7|TRBV27|few
ASSSSGRTYEQY
>TRBJ2-1|TRBV3-1|many
ASSGVYYNEQF
>TRBJ2-1|TRBV20-1|few
SATLGSGHNEQF
>TRBJ2-4|TRBV10-1|-
ASSLATVNIQY
>TRBJ2-3|TRBV4-2|-
ASSQSGTSGRSGTQY
>TRBJ2-4|TRBV3-1|-
ASSHATGSTNIQY
>TRBJ1-1|TRBV20-1|-
SAATGTGNTEAF
>TRBJ1-1|TRBV7-2|-
ASSLTARNTEAF
>TRBJ2-5|TRBV5-1|-
ANSLSGLGEY
>-|TRBV20-1|-
SAHAFGGSEQY
>TRBJ2-3|TRBV5-1|-
ASSLAAETDTQY
>TRBJ2-1|TRBV5-5|-
ASRLRDSAYNEQF
>TRBJ2-3|TRBV2|-
ASSDGTGPRDTQY
>TRBJ2-7|TRBV2|once
ASSEGGRNEQY
>TRBJ2-7|TRBV12-3/TRBV12-4|-
ASSSSASSYEQY
>TRBJ1-5|TRBV12-5|-
ASGLVPQGRVINQPQH
>TRBJ1-2|TRBV29-1|-
SVGALLTGNYGYT
>TRBJ1-4|TRBV20-1|-
SPREVAEKLF
>TRBJ2-5|TRBV3-1|few
ASSQVVGAWETQY
>TRBJ1-2|TRBV9|-
ASTKGGSSRVNYGYT
>TRBJ1-1|TRBV6-1|-
ASRLLSGSGTEAF
>TRBJ2-7|TRBV25-1|-
ASSVQHEQY
>TRBJ1-2|TRBV29-1|-
SDRSGYGYT